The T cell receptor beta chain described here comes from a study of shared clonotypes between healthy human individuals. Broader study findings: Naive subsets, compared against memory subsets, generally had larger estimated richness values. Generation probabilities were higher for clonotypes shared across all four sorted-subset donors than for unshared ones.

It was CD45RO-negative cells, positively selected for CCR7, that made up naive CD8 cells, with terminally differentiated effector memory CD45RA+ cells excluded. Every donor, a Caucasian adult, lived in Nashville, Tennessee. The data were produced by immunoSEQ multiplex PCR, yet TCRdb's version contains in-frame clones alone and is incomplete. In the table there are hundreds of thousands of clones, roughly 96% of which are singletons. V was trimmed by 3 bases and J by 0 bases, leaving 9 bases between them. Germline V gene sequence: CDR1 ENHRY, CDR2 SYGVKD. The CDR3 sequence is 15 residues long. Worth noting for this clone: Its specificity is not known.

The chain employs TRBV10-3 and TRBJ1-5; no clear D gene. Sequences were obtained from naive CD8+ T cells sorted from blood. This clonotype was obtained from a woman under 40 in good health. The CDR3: CAISDPTDSNQPQHF. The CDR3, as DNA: TGTGCCATCAGTGACCCGACGGATAGCAATCAGCCCCAGCATTTT.